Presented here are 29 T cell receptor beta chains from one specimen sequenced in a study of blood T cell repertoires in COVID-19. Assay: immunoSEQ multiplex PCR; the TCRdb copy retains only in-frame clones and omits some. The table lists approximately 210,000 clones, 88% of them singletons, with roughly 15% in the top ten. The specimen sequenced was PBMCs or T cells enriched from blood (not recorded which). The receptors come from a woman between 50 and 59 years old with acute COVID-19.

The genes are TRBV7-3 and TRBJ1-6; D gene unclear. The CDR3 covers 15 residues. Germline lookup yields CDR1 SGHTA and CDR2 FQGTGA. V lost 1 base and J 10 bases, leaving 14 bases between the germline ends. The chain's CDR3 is CASSLSGGSGSPLHF. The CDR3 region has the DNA TGTGCCAGCAGCTTAAGCGGTGGTAGTGGGTCACCCCTCCACTTT.

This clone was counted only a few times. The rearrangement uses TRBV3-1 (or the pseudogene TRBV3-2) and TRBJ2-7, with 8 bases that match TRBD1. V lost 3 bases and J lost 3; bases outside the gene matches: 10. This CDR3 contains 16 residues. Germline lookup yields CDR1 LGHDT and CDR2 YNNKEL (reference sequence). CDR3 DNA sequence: TGTGCCAGCAGCCAGGCCTCCGGACAGGGCGGCTACGAGCAGTACTTC. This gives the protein CASSQASGQGGYEQYF.

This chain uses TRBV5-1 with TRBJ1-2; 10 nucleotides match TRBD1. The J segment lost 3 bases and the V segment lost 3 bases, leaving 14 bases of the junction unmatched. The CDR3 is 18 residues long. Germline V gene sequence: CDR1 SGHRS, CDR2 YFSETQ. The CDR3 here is CASSWGGQGTLLDYGYTF. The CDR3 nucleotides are TGCGCCAGCAGCTGGGGGGGACAGGGGACCCTTTTGGACTATGGCTACACCTTC.

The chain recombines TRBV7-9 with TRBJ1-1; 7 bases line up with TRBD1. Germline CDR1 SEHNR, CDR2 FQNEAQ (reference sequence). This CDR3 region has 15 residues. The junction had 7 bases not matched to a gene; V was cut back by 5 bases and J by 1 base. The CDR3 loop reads CASSELGTENTEAFF. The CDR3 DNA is TGTGCCAGCAGCGAGCTAGGGACAGAGAACACTGAAGCTTTCTTT.

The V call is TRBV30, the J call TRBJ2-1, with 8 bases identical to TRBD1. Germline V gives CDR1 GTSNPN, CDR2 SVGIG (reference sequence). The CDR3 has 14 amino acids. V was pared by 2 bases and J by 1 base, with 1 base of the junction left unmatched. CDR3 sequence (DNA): TGTGCCTGGAGTAGGACAGGGTCCTACAATGAGCAGTTCTTC. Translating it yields CAWSRTGSYNEQFF.

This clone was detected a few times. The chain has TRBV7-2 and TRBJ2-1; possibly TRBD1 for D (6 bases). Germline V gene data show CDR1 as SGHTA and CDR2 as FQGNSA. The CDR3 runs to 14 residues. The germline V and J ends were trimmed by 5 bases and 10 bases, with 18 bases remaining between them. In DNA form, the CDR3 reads TGTGCCAGCAGCCCAATCGTGGGGGCCCAGGAGCAGTTCTTC. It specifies CASSPIVGAQEQFF. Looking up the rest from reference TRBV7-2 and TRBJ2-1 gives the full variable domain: GAGVSQSPSNKVTEKGKDVELRCDPISGHTALYWYRQSLGQGLEFLIYFQGNSAPDKSGLPSDRFSAERTGGSVSTLTIQRTQQEDSAVYLCASSPIVGAQEQFFGPGTRLTVL.

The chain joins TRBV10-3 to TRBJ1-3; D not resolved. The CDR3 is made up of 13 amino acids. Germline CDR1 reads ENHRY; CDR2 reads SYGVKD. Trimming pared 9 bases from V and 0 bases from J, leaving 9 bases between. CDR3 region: CAMVGGSGNTIYF. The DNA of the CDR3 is TGTGCCATGGTGGGAGGCTCTGGAAACACCATATATTTT.

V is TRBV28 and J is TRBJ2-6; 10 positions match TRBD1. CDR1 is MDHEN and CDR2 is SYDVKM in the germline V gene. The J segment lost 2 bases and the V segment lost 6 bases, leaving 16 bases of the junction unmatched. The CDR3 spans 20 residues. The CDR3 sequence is CASSAGTGATGYTGANVLTF. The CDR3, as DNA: TGTGCCAGCAGCGCCGGGACAGGGGCCACCGGTTATACTGGGGCCAACGTCCTGACTTTC.

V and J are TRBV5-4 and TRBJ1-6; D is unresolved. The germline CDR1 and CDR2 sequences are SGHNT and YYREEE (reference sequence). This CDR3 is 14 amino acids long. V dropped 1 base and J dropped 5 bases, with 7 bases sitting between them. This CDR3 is CASSLIADNSPLHF. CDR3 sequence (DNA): TGTGCCAGCAGCTTGATAGCAGATAATTCACCCCTCCACTTT.

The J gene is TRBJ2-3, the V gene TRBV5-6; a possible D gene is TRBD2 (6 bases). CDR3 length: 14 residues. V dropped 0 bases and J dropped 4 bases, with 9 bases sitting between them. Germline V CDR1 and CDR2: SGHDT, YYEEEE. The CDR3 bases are TGTGCCAGCAGCTTGGGCGGGATAGCAGATACGCAGTATTTT. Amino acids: CASSLGGIADTQYF.

The CDR3 reads CASSSGQGFLLTF. The CDR3 DNA reads as TGTGCCAGCAGTTCGGGACAGGGGTTCTTGTTAACCTTC. The rearrangement joins TRBV28 to TRBJ1-2, with TRBD1 matching over 10 bases. V lost 4 bases and J lost 14; bases outside the gene matches: 10. This CDR3 comprises 13 residues. Germline V lookup: CDR1 MDHEN, CDR2 SYDVKM.

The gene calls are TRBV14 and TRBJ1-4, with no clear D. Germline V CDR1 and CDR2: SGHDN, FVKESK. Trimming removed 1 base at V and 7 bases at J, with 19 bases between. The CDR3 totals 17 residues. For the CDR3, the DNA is TGTGCCAGCAGCCAAGGAACGGCGGATTTAAGGATTGAAAAACTGTTTTTT. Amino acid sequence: CASSQGTADLRIEKLFF.

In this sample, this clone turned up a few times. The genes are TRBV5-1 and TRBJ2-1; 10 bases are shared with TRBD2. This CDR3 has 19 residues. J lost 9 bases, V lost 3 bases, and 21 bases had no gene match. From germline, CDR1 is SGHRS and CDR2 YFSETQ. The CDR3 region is CASSSAGTSAISPGGEQFF. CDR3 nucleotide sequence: TGCGCCAGCAGCTCCGCCGGGACTAGCGCAATTTCCCCCGGCGGTGAGCAGTTCTTC.

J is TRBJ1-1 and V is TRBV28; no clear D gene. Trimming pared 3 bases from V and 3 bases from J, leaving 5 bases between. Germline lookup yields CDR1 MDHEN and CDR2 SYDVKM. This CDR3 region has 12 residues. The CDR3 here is CASSFTHTEAFF. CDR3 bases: TGTGCCAGCAGTTTCACACACACTGAAGCTTTCTTT.

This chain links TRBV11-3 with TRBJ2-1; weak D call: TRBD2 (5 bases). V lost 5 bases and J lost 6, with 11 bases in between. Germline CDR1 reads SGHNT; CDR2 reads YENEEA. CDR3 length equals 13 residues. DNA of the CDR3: TGTGCCAGCAGCCTGATGGGGAGCAATGAGCAGTTCTTC. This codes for CASSLMGSNEQFF. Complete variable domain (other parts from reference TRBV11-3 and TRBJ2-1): EAGVVQSPRYKIIEKKQPVAFWCNPISGHNTLYWYLQNLGQGPELLIRYENEEAVDDSQLPKDRFSAERLKGVDSTLKIQPAELGDSAVYLCASSLMGSNEQFFGPGTRLTVL.

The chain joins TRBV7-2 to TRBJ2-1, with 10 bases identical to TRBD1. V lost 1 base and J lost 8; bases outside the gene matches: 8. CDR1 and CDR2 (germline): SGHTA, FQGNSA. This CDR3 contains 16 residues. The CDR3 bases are TGTGCCAGCAGCTTAGGACCCGGGACAGGGGTGGATGAGCAGTTCTTC. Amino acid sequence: CASSLGPGTGVDEQFF.

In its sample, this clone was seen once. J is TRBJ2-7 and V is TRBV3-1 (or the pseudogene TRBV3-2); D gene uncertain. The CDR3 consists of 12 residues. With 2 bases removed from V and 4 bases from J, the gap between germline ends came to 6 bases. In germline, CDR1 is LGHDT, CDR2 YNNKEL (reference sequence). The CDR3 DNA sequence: TGTGCCAGCAGCCAACTGCGATACGAGCAGTACTTC. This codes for CASSQLRYEQYF.

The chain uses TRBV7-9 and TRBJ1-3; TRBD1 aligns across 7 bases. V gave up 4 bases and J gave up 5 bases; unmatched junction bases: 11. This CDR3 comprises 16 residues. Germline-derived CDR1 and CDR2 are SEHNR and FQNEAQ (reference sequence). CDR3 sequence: CASSSPPTGVRNTIYF. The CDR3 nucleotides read TGTGCCAGCAGCTCACCTCCTACAGGGGTGAGAAACACCATATATTTT.

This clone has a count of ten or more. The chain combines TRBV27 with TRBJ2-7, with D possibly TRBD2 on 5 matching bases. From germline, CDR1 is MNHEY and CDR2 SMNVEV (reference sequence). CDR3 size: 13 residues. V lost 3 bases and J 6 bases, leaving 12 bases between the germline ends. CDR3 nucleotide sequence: TGTGCCAGCAGTTTTTACTTGGGGAGCGAGCAGTACTTC. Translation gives CASSFYLGSEQYF.

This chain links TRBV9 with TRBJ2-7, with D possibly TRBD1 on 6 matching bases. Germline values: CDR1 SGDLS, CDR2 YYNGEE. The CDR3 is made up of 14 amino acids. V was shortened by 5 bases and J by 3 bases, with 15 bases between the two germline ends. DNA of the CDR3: TGTGCCAGCAGTCCGACAGGCCTTTACTACGAGCAGTACTTC. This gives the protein CASSPTGLYYEQYF.

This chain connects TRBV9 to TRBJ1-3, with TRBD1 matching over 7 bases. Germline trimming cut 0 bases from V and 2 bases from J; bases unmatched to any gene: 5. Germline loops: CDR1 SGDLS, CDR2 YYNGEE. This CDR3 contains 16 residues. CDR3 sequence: CASSVATTGPGNTIYF. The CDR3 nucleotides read TGTGCCAGCAGCGTAGCTACGACAGGGCCTGGAAACACCATATATTTT.

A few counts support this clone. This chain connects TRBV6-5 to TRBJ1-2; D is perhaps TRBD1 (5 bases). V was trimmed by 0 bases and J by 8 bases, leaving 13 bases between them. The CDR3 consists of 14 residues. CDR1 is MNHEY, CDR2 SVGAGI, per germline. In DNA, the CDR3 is TGTGCCAGCAGTTACTCTACAAGGGGCTGGGGCTACACCTTC. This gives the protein CASSYSTRGWGYTF.

This chain's CDR3 is CASSVRLAGGVETQYF. As DNA, the CDR3 is TGTGCCAGCAGCGTACGACTAGCGGGAGGGGTAGAGACCCAGTACTTC. This chain links TRBV7-2 with TRBJ2-5; 14 nucleotides align to TRBD2. After removal of 5 bases from V and 4 bases from J, the junction contained 6 bases not matched to a gene. The CDR3 extends over 16 amino acids. The germline CDR1 and CDR2 sequences are SGHTA and FQGNSA. Supplemented by reference TRBV7-2 and TRBJ2-5, the full variable domain reads GAGVSQSPSNKVTEKGKDVELRCDPISGHTALYWYRQSLGQGLEFLIYFQGNSAPDKSGLPSDRFSAERTGGSVSTLTIQRTQQEDSAVYLCASSVRLAGGVETQYFGPGTRLLVL.

CDR3 residues: CASSEQGARTEAFF. CDR3 bases: TGTGCCAGCAGTGAACAAGGGGCAAGGACTGAAGCTTTCTTT. This chain connects TRBV2 to TRBJ1-1, with TRBD1 as a possible D gene (5 bases). CDR1 and CDR2 (germline): SNHLY, FYNNEI. The CDR3 runs to 14 residues. Between the trimmed V and J ends, which lost 2 bases and 5 bases, there was a span of 12 bases.

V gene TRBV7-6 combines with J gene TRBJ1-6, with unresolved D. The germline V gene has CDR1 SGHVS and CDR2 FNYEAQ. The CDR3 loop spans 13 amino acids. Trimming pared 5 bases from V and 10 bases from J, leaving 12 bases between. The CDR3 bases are TGTGCCAGCAGCCCCGCATCGGGGTCACCCCTCCACTTT. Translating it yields CASSPASGSPLHF.

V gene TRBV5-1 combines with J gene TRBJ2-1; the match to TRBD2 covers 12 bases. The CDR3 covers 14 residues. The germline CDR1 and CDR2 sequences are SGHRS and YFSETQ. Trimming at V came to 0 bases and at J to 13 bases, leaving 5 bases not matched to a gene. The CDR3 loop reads CASSLDPGLAGQFF. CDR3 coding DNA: TGCGCCAGCAGCTTGGATCCGGGACTAGCGGGCCAGTTCTTC.

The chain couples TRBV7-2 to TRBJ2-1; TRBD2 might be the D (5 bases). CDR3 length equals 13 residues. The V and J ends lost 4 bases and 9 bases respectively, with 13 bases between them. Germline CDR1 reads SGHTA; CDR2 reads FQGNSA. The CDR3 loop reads CASSSRTPSEQFF. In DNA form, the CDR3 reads TGTGCCAGCAGCTCCCGGACTCCGTCTGAGCAGTTCTTC.

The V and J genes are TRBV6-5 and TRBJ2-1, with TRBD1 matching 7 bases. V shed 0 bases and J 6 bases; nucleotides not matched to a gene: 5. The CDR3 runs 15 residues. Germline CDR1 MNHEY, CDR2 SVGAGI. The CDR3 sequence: CASSYSQGISNEQFF. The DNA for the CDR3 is TGTGCCAGCAGTTACTCACAGGGGATTTCCAATGAGCAGTTCTTC.

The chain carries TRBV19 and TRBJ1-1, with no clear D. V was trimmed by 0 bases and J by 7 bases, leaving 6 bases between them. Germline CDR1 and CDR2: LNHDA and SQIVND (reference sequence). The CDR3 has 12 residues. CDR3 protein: CASSIEGSEAFF. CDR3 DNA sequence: TGTGCCAGTAGTATAGAGGGGAGTGAAGCTTTCTTT.